This is a list of T cell receptor beta chains from one sample in a study of vaccination and CD4 T cells after COVID-19. Their target antigens are unknown. TCRdb called the PCR reads again in MiXCR, with one record for every CDR3 protein. This table has about 3,500 distinct CDR3 sequences, roughly 16% appearing once. The sequenced sample consisted of CD4+ T cells from blood, cultured in vitro. The receptors derive from a human donor who had recovered from COVID-19. Each CDR3 is given with its conserved first and last residue. The D gene is left open where the match is weak. The size entry is marked missing in some rows and otherwise reads once, few, many or a size class.

d_call | j_call | v_call | clone_size | cdr3_nt | cdr3_aa
NA | TRBJ1-1 | TRBV10-1 | few | TGCGCCAGCAGTGCGACAGGCTCCCCTAACACTGAAGCTTTCTTT | CASSATGSPNTEAFF
TRBD2 | TRBJ2-5 | TRBV20-1 | NA | TGCAGTGCTAGAAGACTAGCGGGGCAAGAGACCCAGTACTTC | CSARRLAGQETQYF
NA | TRBJ2-7 | TRBV6-1 | medium-sized | TGTGCCAGCAGCCAAGCGGCCTCCTACGAGCAGTACTTC | CASSQAASYEQYF
TRBD1 | TRBJ2-1 | TRBV20-1 | few | TGCAGTGCGCAACCCGGGACAGGGGTCAGGCAGTTCTTC | CSAQPGTGVRQFF
NA | TRBJ1-1 | TRBV27 | large | TGTGCCAGCAGTACCCGCACGGCGAACACTGAAGCTTTCTTT | CASSTRTANTEAFF
NA | TRBJ1-6 | TRBV23-1 | medium-sized | TGCGCCAGCAGCCGAAGACAGGTTGCACCCCTCCACTTT | CASSRRQVAPLHF
TRBD2 | TRBJ2-7 | TRBV6-1 | NA | TGTGCCAGCAGTGTAAGTCAGGCTAGCGGGGGACCCTACGAGCAGTACTTC | CASSVSQASGGPYEQYF
TRBD2 | TRBJ2-2 | TRBV19 | medium-sized | TGTGCCAGTAGAAGGGTTAGCGGGGGGGGCGACACCGGGGAGCTGTTTTTT | CASRRVSGGGDTGELFF
NA | TRBJ2-5 | TRBV18 | NA | TGTGCCAGCTCACCTGAGAGTACTTGGGCCCAGTACTTC | CASSPESTWAQYF
NA | TRBJ2-3 | TRBV4-2 | few | TGTGCCAGCAGCCAAGAGGGTGGGGTTACGCAGTATTTT | CASSQEGGVTQYF
TRBD1 | TRBJ2-3 | TRBV5-1 | few | TGCGCCAGCAGCAGGACAGGGGATAGCACAGATACGCAGTATTTT | CASSRTGDSTDTQYF
TRBD1 | TRBJ2-1 | TRBV5-5 | few | TGTGCCAGCAGCTTAGGGACAGGGGACTACAATGAGCAGTTCTTC | CASSLGTGDYNEQFF
TRBD1 | TRBJ2-7 | TRBV5-4 | few | TGTGCCAGCAGCTTGAGGCAGGGGGCATACGAGCAGTACTTC | CASSLRQGAYEQYF
NA | TRBJ1-2 | TRBV3-1 | NA | TGTGCCAGCAGCCAAGATGGGGTCGCGGACGGTGGCTACACCTTC | CASSQDGVADGGYTF
NA | TRBJ2-1 | TRBV20-1 | few | TGCAGTGGACTCAGCTACAATGAGCAGTTCTTC | CSGLSYNEQFF
NA | TRBJ2-7 | TRBV5-4 | NA | TGTGCCAGCAGCTTGGATTTGTTGACCTACGAGCAGTACTTC | CASSLDLLTYEQYF
NA | TRBJ1-1 | TRBV30 | few | TGTGCCTGGAGCCACGGTATGAACACTGAAGCTTTCTTT | CAWSHGMNTEAFF
TRBD1 | TRBJ2-3 | TRBV6-4 | NA | TGTGCCAGCAGTCGGGACAGGGGACAGGGAGATACGCAGTATTTT | CASSRDRGQGDTQYF
TRBD1 | TRBJ2-5 | TRBV6-1 | NA | TGTGCCAGCAAGAGGGCAGGGGGAATGCGGGAGACCCAGTACTTC | CASKRAGGMRETQYF
TRBD1 | TRBJ1-1 | TRBV28 | few | TGTGCCAGCAGTCCCCTTAGGGGGCAGAAAGCTTTCTTT | CASSPLRGQKAFF
NA | TRBJ1-6 | TRBV9 | few | TGTGCCAGCAGCGTAGGGCCGAATTCACCCCTCCACTTT | CASSVGPNSPLHF
NA | TRBJ2-3 | TRBV5-4 | medium-sized | TGTGCCAGCAGCTTGGGCGGGCTCACAGATACGCAGTATTTT | CASSLGGLTDTQYF
TRBD1 | TRBJ1-3 | TRBV19 | few | TGTGCCAGTGGACAGGGGGCAGTTGAAAACACCATATATTTT | CASGQGAVENTIYF
NA | TRBJ2-2 | TRBV30 | few | TGTGCCTGGAGTCCCGGGGGCCCCGGGGAGCTGTTTTTT | CAWSPGGPGELFF
NA | TRBJ2-1 | TRBV20-1 | medium-sized | TGCAGTGCTAGAGAGGGGGGCGGCTTTTACAATGAGCAGTTCTTC | CSAREGGGFYNEQFF
TRBD1 | TRBJ1-6 | TRBV20-1 | few | TGCAGTGCTGGGGAGGGACAGTTTAATTCACCCCTCCACTTT | CSAGEGQFNSPLHF
TRBD1 | TRBJ1-1 | TRBV6-1 | NA | TGTGCCAGCAGAGGGACAGCCAACACTGAAGCTTTCTTT | CASRGTANTEAFF
NA | TRBJ2-1 | TRBV18 | NA | TGTGCCAGCTCACCTGGGATATCCCGTAACAATGAGCAGTTCTTC | CASSPGISRNNEQFF
TRBD2 | TRBJ2-7 | TRBV30 | few | TGTGCCTGGGATAGGGGTCGCGGGACTAGCGCTGCCTACGAGCAGTACTTC | CAWDRGRGTSAAYEQYF
NA | TRBJ1-2 | TRBV12-3/TRBV12-4 | medium-sized | TGTGCCAGCAGTTTCGGAAACTATGGCTACACCTTC | CASSFGNYGYTF
TRBD1 | TRBJ1-6 | TRBV30 | NA | TGTGCCTGGAGCCAGGGACAGGTGAATTCACCCCTCCACTTT | CAWSQGQVNSPLHF
NA | TRBJ2-2 | TRBV7-9 | medium-sized | TGTGCCAGCAGCTTAGGTCACACCGGGGAGCTGTTTTTT | CASSLGHTGELFF
NA | TRBJ2-7 | TRBV20-1 | few | TGCAGTGCTAGAAACCTTGATGGTAGCGGACGTGCCGAGCAGTACTTC | CSARNLDGSGRAEQYF
TRBD2 | TRBJ2-1 | TRBV2 | NA | TGTGCCAGCAGAGCGGGGGGGTCAAATGAGCAGTTCTTC | CASRAGGSNEQFF
NA | TRBJ1-5 | TRBV24-1 | medium-sized | TGTGCCACCATAAGCCCAGGGATATACTATAGCAATCAGCCCCAGCATTTT | CATISPGIYYSNQPQHF
NA | TRBJ1-1 | TRBV12-3/TRBV12-4 | few | TGTGCCAGCAGCCGCGCGGGCGCCACTGAAGCTTTCTTT | CASSRAGATEAFF
NA | TRBJ1-6 | TRBV6-5 | medium-sized | TGTGCCAGCAGTTACATCCGGGGATCACCCCTCCACTTT | CASSYIRGSPLHF
NA | TRBJ1-5 | TRBV6-1 | medium-sized | TGTGCCAGCAGTGAAGTAGGGCCCCAGCATTTT | CASSEVGPQHF
NA | TRBJ2-2 | TRBV5-1 | few | TGCGCCAGCAGCCCGACAGTAGCGAACACCGGGGAGCTGTTTTTT | CASSPTVANTGELFF
NA | TRBJ2-7 | TRBV6-4 | NA | TGTGCCTTATCCCCGGGGCCCTACTCCTACGAGCAGTACTTC | CALSPGPYSYEQYF
TRBD1 | TRBJ2-7 | TRBV5-8 | NA | TGTGCCAGCAGCTTACCAGGGGGCCTGACCTCCTACGAGCAGTACTTC | CASSLPGGLTSYEQYF
TRBD1 | TRBJ2-4 | TRBV12-3/TRBV12-4 | NA | TGTGCTGTACGGGACAGAATAAAAAACATTCAGTACTTC | CAVRDRIKNIQYF
NA | TRBJ2-7 | TRBV6-2/TRBV6-3 | NA | TGTGCCAGCAAGATGAGGACATTTTTCCCGGTCGAGCAGTACTTC | CASKMRTFFPVEQYF
NA | TRBJ2-5 | TRBV12-3/TRBV12-4 | NA | TGTGCCAGCAGAAGGGGGCAAGAGACCCAGTACTTC | CASRRGQETQYF
NA | TRBJ2-3 | TRBV20-1 | few | TGCAGTGCCACCACCCCCTACACAGATACGCAGTATTTT | CSATTPYTDTQYF
NA | TRBJ1-4 | TRBV7-8 | few | TGTGCCAGCAGCTTAGCAGGGCGGGGCGAAAAACTGTTTTTT | CASSLAGRGEKLFF
TRBD1 | TRBJ1-5 | TRBV28 | NA | TGTGCCAGCAGTTTCCTCGGGACAGTTTATCAGCCCCAGCATTTT | CASSFLGTVYQPQHF